This record covers a single T cell receptor beta chain. Its antigen is as yet unknown. The data were taken from a study of T cell responses to AZD1222 COVID-19 vaccine. The repertoire was sequenced with immunoSEQ multiplex PCR; TCRdb's copy has only in-frame clones and lacks some. Of tens of thousands of clones in the sample, 85% to 90% were seen once. Study results and caveats: Close to half of all spike-specific TCRs reportedly target regions of the variants that are unmutated. A mostly white British donor set with more females was recruited, and clonal diversity was possibly underestimated. The CD4 TCRs associated with vaccination extended across spike and predominated at 160-218 and 743-854. Repertoires were obtained solely post-peak T cell response.

V lost 0 bases and J lost 2, with 12 bases in between. Germline CDR1 SGDLS, CDR2 YYNGEE. This CDR3 region has 15 residues. The rearrangement uses TRBV9 and TRBJ2-7, with D uncertain. Here the sequenced sample was peripheral blood, taken 28 days after the second AZD1222 dose. The clonotype comes from an adult who received the AZD1222 COVID-19 vaccine. The CDR3 protein is CASSVVKRLPYEQYF. In nucleotides, the CDR3 is TGTGCCAGCAGCGTAGTCAAGCGACTCCCCTACGAGCAGTACTTC.